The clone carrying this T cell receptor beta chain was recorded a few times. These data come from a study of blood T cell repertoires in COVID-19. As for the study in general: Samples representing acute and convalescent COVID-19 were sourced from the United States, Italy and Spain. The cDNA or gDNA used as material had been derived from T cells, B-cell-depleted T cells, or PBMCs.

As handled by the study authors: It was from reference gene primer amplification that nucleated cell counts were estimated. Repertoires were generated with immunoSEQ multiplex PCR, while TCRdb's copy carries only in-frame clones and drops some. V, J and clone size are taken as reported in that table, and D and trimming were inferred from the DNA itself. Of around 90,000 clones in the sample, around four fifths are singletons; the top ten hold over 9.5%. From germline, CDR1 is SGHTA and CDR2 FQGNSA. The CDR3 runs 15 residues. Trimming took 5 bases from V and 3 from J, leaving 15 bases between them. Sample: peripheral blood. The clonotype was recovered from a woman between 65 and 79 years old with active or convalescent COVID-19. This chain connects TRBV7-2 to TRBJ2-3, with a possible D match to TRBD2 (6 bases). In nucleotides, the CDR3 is TGTGCCAGCAGCGAAGGACTACTCATTACAGATACGCAGTATTTT. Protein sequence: CASSEGLLITDTQYF. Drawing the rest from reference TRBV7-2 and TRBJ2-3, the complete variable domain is GAGVSQSPSNKVTEKGKDVELRCDPISGHTALYWYRQSLGQGLEFLIYFQGNSAPDKSGLPSDRFSAERTGGSVSTLTIQRTQQEDSAVYLCASSEGLLITDTQYFGPGTRLTVL.